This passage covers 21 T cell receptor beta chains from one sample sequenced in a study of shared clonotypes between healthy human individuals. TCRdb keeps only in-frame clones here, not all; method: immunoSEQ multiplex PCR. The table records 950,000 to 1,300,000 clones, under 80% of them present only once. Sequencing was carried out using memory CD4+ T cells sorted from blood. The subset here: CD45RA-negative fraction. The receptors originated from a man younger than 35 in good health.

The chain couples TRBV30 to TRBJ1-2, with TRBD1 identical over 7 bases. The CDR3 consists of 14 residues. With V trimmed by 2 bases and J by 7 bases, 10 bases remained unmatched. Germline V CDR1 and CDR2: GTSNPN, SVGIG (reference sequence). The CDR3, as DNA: TGTGCCTGGAGTCCCCCCAAGGGGGCCGGTGGCTACACCTTC. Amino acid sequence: CAWSPPKGAGGYTF.

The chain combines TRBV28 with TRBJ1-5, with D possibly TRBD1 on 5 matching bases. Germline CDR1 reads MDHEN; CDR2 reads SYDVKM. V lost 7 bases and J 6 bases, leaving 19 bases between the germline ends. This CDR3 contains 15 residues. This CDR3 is CASTEVQGGSQPQHF. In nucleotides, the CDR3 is TGTGCCAGCACCGAAGTCCAGGGAGGGAGTCAGCCCCAGCATTTT.

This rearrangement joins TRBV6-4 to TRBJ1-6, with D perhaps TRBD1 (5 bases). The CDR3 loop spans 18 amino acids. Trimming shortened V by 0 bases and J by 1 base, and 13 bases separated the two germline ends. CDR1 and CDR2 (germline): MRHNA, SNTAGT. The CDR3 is CASSDSVTGASYNSPLHF. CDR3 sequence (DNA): TGTGCCAGCAGTGACTCGGTAACAGGCGCGTCCTATAATTCACCCCTCCACTTT.

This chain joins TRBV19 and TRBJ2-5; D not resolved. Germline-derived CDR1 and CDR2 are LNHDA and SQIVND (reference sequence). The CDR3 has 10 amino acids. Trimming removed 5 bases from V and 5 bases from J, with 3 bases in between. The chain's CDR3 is CASSRETQYF. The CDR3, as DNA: TGTGCCAGTAGTCGTGAGACCCAGTACTTC.

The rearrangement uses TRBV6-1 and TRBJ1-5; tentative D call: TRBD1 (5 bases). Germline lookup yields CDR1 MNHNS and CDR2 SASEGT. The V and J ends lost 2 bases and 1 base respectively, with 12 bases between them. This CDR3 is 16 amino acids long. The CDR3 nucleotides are TGTGCCAGCAGTGAATGGAGGCAGGGAAGCAATCAGCCCCAGCATTTT. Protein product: CASSEWRQGSNQPQHF.

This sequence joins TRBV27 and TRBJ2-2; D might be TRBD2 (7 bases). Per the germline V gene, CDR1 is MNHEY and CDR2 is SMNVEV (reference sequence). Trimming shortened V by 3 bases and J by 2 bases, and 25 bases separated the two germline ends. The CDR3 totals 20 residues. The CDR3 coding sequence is TGTGCCAGCAGTTTGGGGCGGGGGAGGGGTAGGGACAATAACACCGGGGAGCTGTTTTTT. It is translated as CASSLGRGRGRDNNTGELFF.

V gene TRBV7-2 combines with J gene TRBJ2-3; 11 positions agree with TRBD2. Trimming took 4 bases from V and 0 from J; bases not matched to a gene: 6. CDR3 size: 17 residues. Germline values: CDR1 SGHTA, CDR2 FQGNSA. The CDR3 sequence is CASSSGTSGSSTDTQYF. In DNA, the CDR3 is TGTGCCAGCAGCTCAGGGACTAGCGGATCTAGCACAGATACGCAGTATTTT.

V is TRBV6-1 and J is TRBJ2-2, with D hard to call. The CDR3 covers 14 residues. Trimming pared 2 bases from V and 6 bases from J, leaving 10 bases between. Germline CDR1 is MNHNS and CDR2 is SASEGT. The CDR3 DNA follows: TGTGCCAGCAGTGAAATGGCGATCTCCGGGGAGCTGTTTTTT. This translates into CASSEMAISGELFF.

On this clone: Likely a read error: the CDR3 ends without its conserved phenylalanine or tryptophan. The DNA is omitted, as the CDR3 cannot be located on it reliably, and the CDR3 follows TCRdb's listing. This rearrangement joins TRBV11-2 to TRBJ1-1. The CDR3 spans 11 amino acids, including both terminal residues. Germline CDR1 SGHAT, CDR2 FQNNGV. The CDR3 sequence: CASSHGTFIRY.

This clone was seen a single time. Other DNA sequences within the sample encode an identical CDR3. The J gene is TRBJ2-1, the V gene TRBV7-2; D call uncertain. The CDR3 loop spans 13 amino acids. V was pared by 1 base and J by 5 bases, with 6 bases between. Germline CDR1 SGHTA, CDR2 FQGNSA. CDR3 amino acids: CASSLGLNNEQFF. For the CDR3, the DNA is TGTGCCAGCAGCTTAGGGCTAAACAATGAGCAGTTCTTC.

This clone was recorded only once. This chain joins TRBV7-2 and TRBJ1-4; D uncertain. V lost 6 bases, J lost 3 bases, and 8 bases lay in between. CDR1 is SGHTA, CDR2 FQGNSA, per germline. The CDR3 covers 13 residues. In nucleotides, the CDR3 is TGTGCCAGCAGTCGGCAGTCTAATGAAAAACTGTTTTTT. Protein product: CASSRQSNEKLFF. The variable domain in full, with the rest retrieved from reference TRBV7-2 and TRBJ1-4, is GAGVSQSPSNKVTEKGKDVELRCDPISGHTALYWYRQSLGQGLEFLIYFQGNSAPDKSGLPSDRFSAERTGGSVSTLTIQRTQQEDSAVYLCASSRQSNEKLFFGSGTQLSVL.

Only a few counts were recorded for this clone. CDR3 coding DNA: TGTGCCTGGAGTCGGGACAGCGGTCAGCCCCAGCATTTT. This sequence encodes CAWSRDSGQPQHF. V gene TRBV30 combines with J gene TRBJ1-5, with 7 bases identical to TRBD1. Losses at the gene ends were 2 bases for V and 6 bases for J; bases not matched to a gene: 4. Germline lookup yields CDR1 GTSNPN and CDR2 SVGIG (reference sequence). The CDR3 contains 13 residues.

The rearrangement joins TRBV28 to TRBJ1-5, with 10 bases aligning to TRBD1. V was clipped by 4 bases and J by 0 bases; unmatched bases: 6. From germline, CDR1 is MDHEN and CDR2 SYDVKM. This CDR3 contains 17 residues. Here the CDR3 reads CASSWTGGYNSNQPQHF. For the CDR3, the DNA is TGTGCCAGCAGTTGGACAGGGGGATATAATAGCAATCAGCCCCAGCATTTT. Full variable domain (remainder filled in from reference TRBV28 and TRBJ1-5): DVKVTQSSRYLVKRTGEKVFLECVQDMDHENMFWYRQDPGLGLRLIYFSYDVKMKEKGDIPEGYSVSREKKERFSLILESASTNQTSMYLCASSWTGGYNSNQPQHFGDGTRLSIL.

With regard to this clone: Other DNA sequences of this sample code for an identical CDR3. In nucleotides, the CDR3 is TGTGCCAGCAGCCCTCGGGGGGACGAGCAGTACTTC. This codes for CASSPRGDEQYF. The chain combines TRBV6-5 with TRBJ2-7; 7 bases match TRBD2. This CDR3 has 12 amino acids. Losses at the gene ends were 6 bases for V and 5 bases for J; bases not matched to a gene: 4. CDR1 and CDR2 from the germline V gene are MNHEY and SVGAGI.

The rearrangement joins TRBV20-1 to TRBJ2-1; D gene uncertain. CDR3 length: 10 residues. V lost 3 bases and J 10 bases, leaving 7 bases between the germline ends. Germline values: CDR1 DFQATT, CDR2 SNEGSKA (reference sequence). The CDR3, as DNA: TGCAGTGCTAGTTTCGGGGAGCAGTTCTTC. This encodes CSASFGEQFF.

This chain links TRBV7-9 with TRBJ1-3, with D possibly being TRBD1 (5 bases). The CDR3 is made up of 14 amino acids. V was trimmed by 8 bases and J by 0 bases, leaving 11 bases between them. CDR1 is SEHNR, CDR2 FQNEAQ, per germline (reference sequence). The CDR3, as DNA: TGTGCCAGCCAGGGACCGCCCTCTGGAAACACCATATATTTT. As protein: CASQGPPSGNTIYF.

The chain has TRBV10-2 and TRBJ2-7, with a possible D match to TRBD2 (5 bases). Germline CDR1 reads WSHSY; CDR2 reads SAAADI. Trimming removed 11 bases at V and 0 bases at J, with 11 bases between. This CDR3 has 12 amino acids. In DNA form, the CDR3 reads TGCGCCCTAGGGAGAAGCTCCTACGAGCAGTACTTC. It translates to CALGRSSYEQYF.

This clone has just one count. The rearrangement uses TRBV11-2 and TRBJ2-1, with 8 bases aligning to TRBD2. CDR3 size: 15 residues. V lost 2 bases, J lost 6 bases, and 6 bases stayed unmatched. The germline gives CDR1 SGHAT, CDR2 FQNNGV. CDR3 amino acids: CASSLSGTRSNEQFF. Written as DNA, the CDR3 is TGTGCCAGCAGCTTATCCGGGACTAGATCCAATGAGCAGTTCTTC.

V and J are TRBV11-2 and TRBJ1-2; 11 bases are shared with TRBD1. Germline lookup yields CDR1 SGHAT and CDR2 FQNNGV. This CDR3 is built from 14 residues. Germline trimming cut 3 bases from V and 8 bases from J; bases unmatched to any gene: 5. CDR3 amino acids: CASSFGTGGEGYTF. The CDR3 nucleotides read TGTGCCAGCAGCTTCGGGACAGGGGGGGAAGGCTACACCTTC.

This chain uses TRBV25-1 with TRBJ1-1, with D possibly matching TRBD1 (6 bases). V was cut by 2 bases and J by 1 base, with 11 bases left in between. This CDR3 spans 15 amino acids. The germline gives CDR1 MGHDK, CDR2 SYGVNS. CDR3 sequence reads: CASSEGGRPNTEAFF. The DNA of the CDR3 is TGTGCCAGCAGTGAAGGGGGGCGGCCGAACACTGAAGCTTTCTTT.

This CDR3 is CASRGIPGETQYF. The CDR3 bases are TGTGCCAGCAGGGGGATTCCAGGGGAGACCCAGTACTTC. This chain links TRBV6-5 with TRBJ2-5; possibly TRBD1 for D (5 bases). The CDR3 runs to 13 residues. CDR1 and CDR2 from the germline V gene are MNHEY and SVGAGI. V lost 6 bases, J lost 5 bases, and 13 bases lay in between.